This TCR beta chain is drawn from a study of T cell repertoires in cytomegalovirus infection. Study-wide context: CMV infection and matching HLA type were both indicated by public TCR beta signatures.

To note about this clonotype: Its antigen is still unknown.

TCRdb independently ran MiXCR on the reads; one entry per CDR3 protein. The table has some 400,000 distinct CDR3 sequences, 18% seen once. This CDR3 has 12 amino acids. CDR1 is SNHLY and CDR2 is FYNNEI in the germline V gene. Trimming removed 6 bases at V and 7 bases at J, with 10 bases between. Findings of the study overall: HLA-C-restricted CMV-specific TCR beta clonotypes prevailed in the ex vivo response. CMV carriers having the relevant HLA were flagged by cumulative public TCR beta family frequency.

The sequenced sample consisted of PBMCs. The clonotype was recovered from a human donor in good health (CMV status not recorded). Some clones in this sample may be carry-over from other donors' samples. V gene TRBV2 combines with J gene TRBJ1-3; D unclear. CDR3 DNA sequence: TGTGCCAGCAGCCCCCCCCGTAACACCATATATTTT. Its translation: CASSPPRNTIYF. Combining the CDR3 with reference TRBV2 and TRBJ1-3 gives the whole variable domain EPEVTQTPSHQVTQMGQEVILRCVPISNHLYFYWYRQILGQKVEFLVSFYNNEISEKSEIFDDQFSVERPDGSNFTLKIRSTKLEDSAMYFCASSPPRNTIYFGEGSWLTVV.